This TCR beta chain came from a study of regulatory T cells in long-lasting Graves disease. Whole-study results and caveats: Compared with new cases, persistent Graves' patients showed reduced TCR diversity.

Libraries of TCR beta came from iRepertoire HTBI primers plus Arm-PCR of CDR3 regions. In the original processing: Identification of gene segments yielded approximately 62 TRBV and over 12 TRBJ across samples. TCRdb used MiXCR to reprocess the multiplex PCR reads, holding one entry per CDR3 protein. The V and J calls come from TCRdb's annotation, not from the publication. The table has about 530,000 distinct CDR3 sequences, 15% to 20% seen once; the top ten hold around 25%. This CDR3 is built from 14 residues. V lost 8 bases, J lost 1 base, and 8 bases stayed unmatched. Germline assignment: CDR1 SQVTM and CDR2 ANQGSEA. A few counts support this clonotype. The antigen is not known. As for time point: newly diagnosed GD, antithyroid drugs for less than 3 months. There was RNA extracted from PBMCs, and the TCR library was made from it. The same data also contributed to another study, on T cells in Graves' hyperthyroidism and ophthalmopathy.

This sequence originates from a woman aged 35-65 years with Graves disease. The sequencing here drew on peripheral blood mononuclear cells (PBMCs), taken at new diagnosis, from a patient treated with antithyroid drugs. The chain has TRBV29-1 and TRBJ2-5; 9 nucleotides align to TRBD2. The CDR3 coding sequence is TGCAGCTCCTTAGCGGGGGCCTTCCAAGAGACCCAGTACTTC. Amino acids: CSSLAGAFQETQYF.